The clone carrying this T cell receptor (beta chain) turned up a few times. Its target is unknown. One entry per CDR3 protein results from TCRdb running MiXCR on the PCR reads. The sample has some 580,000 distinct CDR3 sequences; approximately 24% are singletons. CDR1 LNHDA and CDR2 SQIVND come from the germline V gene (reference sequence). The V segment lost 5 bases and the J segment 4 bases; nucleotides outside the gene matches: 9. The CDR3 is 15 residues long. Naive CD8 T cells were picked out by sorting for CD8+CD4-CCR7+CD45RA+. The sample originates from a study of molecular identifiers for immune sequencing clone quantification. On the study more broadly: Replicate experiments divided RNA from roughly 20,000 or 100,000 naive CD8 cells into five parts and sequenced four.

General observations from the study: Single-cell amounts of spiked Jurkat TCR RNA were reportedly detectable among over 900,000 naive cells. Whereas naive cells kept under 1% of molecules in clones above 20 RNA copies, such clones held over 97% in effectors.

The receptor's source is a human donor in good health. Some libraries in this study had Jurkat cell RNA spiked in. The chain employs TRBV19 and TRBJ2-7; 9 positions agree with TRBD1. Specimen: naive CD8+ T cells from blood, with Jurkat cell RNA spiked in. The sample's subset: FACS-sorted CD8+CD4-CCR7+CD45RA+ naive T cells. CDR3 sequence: CASSVGTGILYEQYF. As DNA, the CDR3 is TGTGCCAGTAGTGTGGGGACAGGGATTCTATACGAGCAGTACTTC.